The clone carrying this TCR beta chain is termed medium-sized (0.01 to 0.1%). The record originates from a study of shared clonotypes between healthy human individuals. Study context: Three plates each covered CD4 naive and memory; CD8 naive two, CD8 memory one.

Measured with immunoSEQ multiplex PCR; TCRdb has only the in-frame clones, and not every one. This repertoire shows some 790,000 clones, 55% to 75% found once; its top ten account for approximately 1.7%. The sequenced sample consisted of memory CD4+ T cells sorted from blood. Subset of the sample: CD45RA-negative fraction. This receptor was taken from a woman in her twenties or thirties in good health.

CDR3 amino acids: CASSQAGTGADNEQFF. CDR3 sequence (DNA): TGTGCCAGCAGCCAGGCGGGGACAGGGGCTGACAATGAGCAGTTCTTC. V and J are TRBV4-2 and TRBJ2-1, with 10 nucleotides matching TRBD1. Per the germline V gene, CDR1 is LGHNA and CDR2 is YNFKEQ. Trimming cost V 3 bases and J 5 bases; bases outside gene matches: 7. This CDR3 is built from 16 residues.